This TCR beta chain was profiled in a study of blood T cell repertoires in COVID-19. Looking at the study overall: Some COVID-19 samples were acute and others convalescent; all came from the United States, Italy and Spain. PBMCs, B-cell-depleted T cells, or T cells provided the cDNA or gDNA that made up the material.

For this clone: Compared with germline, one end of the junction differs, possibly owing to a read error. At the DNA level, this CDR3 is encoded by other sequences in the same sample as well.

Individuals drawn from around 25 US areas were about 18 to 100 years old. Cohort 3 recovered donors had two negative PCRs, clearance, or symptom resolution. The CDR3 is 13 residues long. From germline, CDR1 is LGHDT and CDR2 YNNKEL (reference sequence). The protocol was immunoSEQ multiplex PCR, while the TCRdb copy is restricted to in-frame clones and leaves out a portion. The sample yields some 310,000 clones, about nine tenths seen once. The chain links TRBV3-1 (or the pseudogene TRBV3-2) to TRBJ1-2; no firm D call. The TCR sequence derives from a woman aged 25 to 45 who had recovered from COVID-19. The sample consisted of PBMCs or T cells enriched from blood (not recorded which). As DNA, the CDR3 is TGCGCCAGCAGCCAAGTCCCAGGTGGGGGCTACACCTTC. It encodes CASSQVPGGGYTF.